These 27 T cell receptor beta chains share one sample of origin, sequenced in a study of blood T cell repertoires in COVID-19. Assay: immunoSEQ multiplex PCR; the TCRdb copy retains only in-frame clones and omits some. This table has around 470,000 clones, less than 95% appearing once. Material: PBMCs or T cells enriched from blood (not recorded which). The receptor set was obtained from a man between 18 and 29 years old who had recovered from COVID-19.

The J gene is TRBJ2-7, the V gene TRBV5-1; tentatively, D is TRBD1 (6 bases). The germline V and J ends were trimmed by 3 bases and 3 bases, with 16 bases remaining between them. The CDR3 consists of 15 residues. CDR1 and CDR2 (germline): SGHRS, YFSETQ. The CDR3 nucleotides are TGCGCCAGCAGCTCCGCCCCAGGACAGAGCTACGAGCAGTACTTC. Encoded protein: CASSSAPGQSYEQYF.

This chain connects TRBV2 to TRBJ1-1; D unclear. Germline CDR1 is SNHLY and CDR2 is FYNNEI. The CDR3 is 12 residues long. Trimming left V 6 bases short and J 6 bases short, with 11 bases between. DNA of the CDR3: TGTGCCAGCAGAGCCGGACTGGCTGAAGCTTTCTTT. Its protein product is CASRAGLAEAFF.

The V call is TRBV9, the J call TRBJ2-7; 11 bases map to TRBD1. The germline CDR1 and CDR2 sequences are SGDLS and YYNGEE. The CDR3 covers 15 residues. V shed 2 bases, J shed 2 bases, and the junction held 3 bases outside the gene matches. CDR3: CASSVGTGGTYEQYF. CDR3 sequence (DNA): TGTGCCAGCAGCGTTGGGACAGGGGGGACCTACGAGCAGTACTTC.

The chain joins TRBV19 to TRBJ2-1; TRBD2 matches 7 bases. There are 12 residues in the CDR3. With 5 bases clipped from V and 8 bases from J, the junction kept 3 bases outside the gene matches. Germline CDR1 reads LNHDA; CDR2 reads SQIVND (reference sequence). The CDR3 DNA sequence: TGTGCCAGTAGTGTGGGGGGGTATGAGCAGTTCTTC. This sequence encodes CASSVGGYEQFF.

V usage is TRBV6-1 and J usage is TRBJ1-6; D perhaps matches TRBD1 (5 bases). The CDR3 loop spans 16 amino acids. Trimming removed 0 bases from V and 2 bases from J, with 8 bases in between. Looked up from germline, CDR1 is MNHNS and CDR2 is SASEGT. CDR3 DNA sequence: TGTGCCAGCAGTGAAGCTCGACAGACCTATAATTCACCCCTCCACTTT. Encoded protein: CASSEARQTYNSPLHF.

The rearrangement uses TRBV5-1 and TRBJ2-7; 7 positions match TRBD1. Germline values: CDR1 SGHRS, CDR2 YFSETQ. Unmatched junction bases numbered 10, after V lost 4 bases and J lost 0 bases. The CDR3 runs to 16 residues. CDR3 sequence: CASSTLGTVSSYEQYF. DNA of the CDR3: TGCGCCAGCAGCACCCTAGGGACAGTCAGCTCCTACGAGCAGTACTTC. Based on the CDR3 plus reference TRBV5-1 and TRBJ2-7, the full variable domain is KAGVTQTPRYLIKTRGQQVTLSCSPISGHRSVSWYQQTPGQGLQFLFEYFSETQRNKGNFPGRFSGRQFSNSRSEMNVSTLELGDSALYLCASSTLGTVSSYEQYFGPGTRLTVT.

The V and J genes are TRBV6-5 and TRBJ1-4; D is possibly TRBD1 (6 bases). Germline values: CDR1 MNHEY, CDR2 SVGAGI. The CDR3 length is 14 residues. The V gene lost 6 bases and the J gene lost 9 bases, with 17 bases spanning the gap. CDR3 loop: CASSPTGLGQKLFF. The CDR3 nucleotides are TGTGCCAGCAGCCCGACAGGCCTAGGGCAAAAACTGTTTTTT.

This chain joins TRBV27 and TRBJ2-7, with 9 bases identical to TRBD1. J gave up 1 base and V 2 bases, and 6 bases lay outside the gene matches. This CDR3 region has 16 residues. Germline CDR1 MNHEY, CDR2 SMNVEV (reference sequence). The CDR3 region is CASSLLPGQGSYEQYF. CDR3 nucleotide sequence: TGTGCCAGCAGTTTACTTCCTGGACAGGGGTCCTACGAGCAGTACTTC.

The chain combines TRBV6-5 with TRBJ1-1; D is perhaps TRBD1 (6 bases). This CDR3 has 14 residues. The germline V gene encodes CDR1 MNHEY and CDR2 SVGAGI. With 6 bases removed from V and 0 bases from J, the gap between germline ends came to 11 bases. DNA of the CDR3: TGTGCCAGCAGCAAGGACAGCATGAACACTGAAGCTTTCTTT. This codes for CASSKDSMNTEAFF.

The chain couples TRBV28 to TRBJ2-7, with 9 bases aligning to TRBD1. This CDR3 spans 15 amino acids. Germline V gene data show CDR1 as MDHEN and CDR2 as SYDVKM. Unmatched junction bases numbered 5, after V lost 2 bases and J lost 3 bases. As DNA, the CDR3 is TGTGCCAGCAGTTTAGTAGGGACAGGGAGCTACGAGCAGTACTTC. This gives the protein CASSLVGTGSYEQYF.

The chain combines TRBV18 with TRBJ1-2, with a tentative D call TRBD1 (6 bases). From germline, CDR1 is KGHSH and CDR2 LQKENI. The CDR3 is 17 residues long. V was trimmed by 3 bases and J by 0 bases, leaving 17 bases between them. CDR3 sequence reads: CASSPTGLAGANYGYTF. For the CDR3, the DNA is TGTGCCAGCTCACCCACAGGGTTGGCCGGGGCTAACTATGGCTACACCTTC.

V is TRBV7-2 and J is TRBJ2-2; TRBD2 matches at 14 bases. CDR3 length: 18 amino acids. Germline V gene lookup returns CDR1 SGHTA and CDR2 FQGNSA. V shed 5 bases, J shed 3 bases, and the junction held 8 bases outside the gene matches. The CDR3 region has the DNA TGTGCCAGCAGCCCCGGGACTAGCGGGGGAGACTACACCGGGGAGCTGTTTTTT. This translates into CASSPGTSGGDYTGELFF.

CDR3 sequence: CASEQGIPYEQYF. The DNA for the CDR3 is TGTGCCAGCGAACAGGGAATCCCCTACGAGCAGTACTTC. The chain is built from TRBV2 and TRBJ2-7; D might be TRBD1 (6 bases). V lost 8 bases to trimming and J lost 2 bases, with 13 bases between them. The length of the CDR3 is 13 residues. In germline, CDR1 is SNHLY, CDR2 FYNNEI.

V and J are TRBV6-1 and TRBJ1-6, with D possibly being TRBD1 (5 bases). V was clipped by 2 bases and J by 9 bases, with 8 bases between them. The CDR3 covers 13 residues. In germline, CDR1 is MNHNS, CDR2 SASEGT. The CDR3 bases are TGTGCCAGCAGTGAAAGGGGTGGTTCACCCCTCCACTTT. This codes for CASSERGGSPLHF.

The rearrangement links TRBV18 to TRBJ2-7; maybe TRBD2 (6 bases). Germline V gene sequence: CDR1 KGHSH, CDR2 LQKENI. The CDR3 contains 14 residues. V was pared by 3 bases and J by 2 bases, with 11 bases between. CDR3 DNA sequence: TGTGCCAGCTCACCTGCCCTAGCGCCCTACGAGCAGTACTTC. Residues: CASSPALAPYEQYF.

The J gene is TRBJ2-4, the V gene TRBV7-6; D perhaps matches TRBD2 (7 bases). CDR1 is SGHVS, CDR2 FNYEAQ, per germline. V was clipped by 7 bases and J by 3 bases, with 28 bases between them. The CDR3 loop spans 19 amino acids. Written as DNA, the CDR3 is TGTGCCAGCACCCCCCTCCTGCGGGGGCCTTCGTGGGTCAAAAACATTCAGTACTTC. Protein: CASTPLLRGPSWVKNIQYF.

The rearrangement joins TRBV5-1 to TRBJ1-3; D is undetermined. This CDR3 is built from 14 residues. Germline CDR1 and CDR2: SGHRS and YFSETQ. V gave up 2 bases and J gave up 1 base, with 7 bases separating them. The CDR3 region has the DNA TGCGCCAGCAGCTTCTTCGGGTCTGGAAACACCATATATTTT. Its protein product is CASSFFGSGNTIYF.

CDR3 in amino acids: CASSVGSLNQPQHF. CDR3 sequence (DNA): TGTGCCAGCAGTGTGGGTAGCCTGAATCAGCCCCAGCATTTT. The V gene is TRBV2, the J gene TRBJ1-5; D unresolved. The CDR3 length is 14 residues. Germline-derived CDR1 and CDR2 are SNHLY and FYNNEI. V was shortened by 4 bases and J by 4 bases, with 11 bases between the two germline ends.

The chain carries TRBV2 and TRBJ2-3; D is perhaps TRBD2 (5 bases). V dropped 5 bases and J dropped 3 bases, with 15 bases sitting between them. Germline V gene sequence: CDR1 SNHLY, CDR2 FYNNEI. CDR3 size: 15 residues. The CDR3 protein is CASSILASGTDTQYF. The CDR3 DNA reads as TGTGCCAGCAGTATCCTAGCCTCGGGAACAGATACGCAGTATTTT. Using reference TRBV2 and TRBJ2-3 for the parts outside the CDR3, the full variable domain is EPEVTQTPSHQVTQMGQEVILRCVPISNHLYFYWYRQILGQKVEFLVSFYNNEISEKSEIFDDQFSVERPDGSNFTLKIRSTKLEDSAMYFCASSILASGTDTQYFGPGTRLTVL.

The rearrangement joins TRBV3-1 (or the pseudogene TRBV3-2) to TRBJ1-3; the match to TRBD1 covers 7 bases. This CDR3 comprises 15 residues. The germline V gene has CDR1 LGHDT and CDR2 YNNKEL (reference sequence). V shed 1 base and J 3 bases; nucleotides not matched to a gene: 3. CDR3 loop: CASSQVRGLGNTIYF. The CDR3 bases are TGTGCCAGCAGCCAAGTAAGGGGGCTTGGAAACACCATATATTTT.

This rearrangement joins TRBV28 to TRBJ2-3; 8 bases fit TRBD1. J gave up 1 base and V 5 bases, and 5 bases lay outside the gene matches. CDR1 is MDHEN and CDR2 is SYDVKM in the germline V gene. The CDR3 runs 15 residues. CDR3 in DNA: TGTGCCAGCAGTCCCCCGGACAGGGGCACAGATACGCAGTATTTT. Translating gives CASSPPDRGTDTQYF.

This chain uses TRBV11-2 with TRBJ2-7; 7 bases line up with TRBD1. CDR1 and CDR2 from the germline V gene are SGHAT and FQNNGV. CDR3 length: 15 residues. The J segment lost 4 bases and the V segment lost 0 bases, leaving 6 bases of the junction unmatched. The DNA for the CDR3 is TGTGCCAGCAGCTTAGATCCGACAGGGCAGTACGAGCAGTACTTC. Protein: CASSLDPTGQYEQYF.

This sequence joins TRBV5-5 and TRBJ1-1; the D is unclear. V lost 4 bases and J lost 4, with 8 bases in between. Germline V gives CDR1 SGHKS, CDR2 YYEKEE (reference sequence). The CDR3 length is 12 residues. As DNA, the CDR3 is TGTGCCAGCAGCGAGATAAGCACTGAAGCTTTCTTT. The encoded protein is CASSEISTEAFF.

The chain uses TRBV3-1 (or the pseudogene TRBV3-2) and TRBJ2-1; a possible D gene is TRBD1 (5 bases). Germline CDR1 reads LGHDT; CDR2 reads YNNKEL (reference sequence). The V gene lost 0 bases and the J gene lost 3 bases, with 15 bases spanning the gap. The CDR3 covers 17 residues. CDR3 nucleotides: TGTGCCAGCAGCCAAGATGGGGCTTTGGGGATCTACAATGAGCAGTTCTTC. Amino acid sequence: CASSQDGALGIYNEQFF.

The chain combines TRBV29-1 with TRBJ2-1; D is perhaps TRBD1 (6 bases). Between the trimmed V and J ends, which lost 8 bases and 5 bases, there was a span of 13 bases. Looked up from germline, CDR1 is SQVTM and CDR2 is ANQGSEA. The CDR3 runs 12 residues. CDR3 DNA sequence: TGCAGCAGTCAGGGGTTAAACAATGAGCAGTTCTTC. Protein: CSSQGLNNEQFF.

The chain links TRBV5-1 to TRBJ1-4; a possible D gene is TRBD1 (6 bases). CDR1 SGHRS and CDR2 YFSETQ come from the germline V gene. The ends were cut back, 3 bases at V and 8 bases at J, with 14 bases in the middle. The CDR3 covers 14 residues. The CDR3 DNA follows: TGCGCCAGCAGCTGGGAGACAGGCCACGAAAAACTGTTTTTT. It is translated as CASSWETGHEKLFF.

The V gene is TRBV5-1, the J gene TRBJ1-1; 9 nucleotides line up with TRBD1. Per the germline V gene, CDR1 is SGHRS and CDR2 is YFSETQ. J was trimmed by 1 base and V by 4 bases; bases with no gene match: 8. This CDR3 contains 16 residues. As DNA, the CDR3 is TGCGCCAGCAGCACGGACAGGGGATACAGGAACACTGAAGCTTTCTTT. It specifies CASSTDRGYRNTEAFF.